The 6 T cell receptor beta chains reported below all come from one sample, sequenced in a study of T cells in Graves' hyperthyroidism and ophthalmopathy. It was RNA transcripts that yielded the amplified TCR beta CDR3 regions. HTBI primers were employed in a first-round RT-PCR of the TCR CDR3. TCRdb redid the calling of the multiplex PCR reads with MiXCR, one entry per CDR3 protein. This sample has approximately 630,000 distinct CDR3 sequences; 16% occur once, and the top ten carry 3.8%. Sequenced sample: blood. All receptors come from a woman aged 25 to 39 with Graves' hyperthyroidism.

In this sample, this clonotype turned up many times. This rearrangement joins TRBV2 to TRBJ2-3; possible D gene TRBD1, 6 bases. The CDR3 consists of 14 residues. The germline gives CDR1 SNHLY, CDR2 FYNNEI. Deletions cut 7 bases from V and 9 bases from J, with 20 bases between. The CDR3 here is CASIRVRTEATQYF. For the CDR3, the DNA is TGTGCCAGCATTCGAGTCCGGACAGAAGCCACGCAGTATTTT.

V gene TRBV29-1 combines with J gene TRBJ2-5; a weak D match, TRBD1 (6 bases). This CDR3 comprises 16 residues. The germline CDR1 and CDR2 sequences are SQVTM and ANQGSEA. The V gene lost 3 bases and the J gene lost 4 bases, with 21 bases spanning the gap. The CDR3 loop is CSVDGGQGHQLETQYF. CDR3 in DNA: TGCAGCGTTGATGGGGGCCAAGGACACCAATTAGAGACCCAGTACTTC.

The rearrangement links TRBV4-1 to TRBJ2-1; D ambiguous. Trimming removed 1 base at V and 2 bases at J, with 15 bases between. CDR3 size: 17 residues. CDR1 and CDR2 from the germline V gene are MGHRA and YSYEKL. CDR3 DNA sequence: TGCGCCAGCAGCCAAGCCGCGGAAAGGAGACCCTACAATGAGCAGTTCTTC. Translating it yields CASSQAAERRPYNEQFF.

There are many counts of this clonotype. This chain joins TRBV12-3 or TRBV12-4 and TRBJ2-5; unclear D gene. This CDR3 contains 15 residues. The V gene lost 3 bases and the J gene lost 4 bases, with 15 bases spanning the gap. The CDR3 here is CASSFGSTRGETQYF. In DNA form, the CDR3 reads TGTGCCAGCAGTTTTGGTAGTACCCGCGGAGAGACCCAGTACTTC.

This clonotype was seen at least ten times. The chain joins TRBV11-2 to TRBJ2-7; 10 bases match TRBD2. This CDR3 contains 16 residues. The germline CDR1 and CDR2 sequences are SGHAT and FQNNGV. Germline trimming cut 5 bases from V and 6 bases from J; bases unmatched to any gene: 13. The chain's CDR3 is CASSRVGLAASLEQYF. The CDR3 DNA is TGTGCCAGCAGCCGAGTTGGACTAGCGGCCTCTCTCGAGCAGTACTTC.

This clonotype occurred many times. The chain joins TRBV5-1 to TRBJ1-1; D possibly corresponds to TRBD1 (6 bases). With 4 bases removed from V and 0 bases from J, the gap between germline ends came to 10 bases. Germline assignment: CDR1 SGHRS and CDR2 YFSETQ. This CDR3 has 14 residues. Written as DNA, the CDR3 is TGCGCCAGCAGCGCCGGGACAATGAACACTGAAGCTTTCTTT. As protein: CASSAGTMNTEAFF.